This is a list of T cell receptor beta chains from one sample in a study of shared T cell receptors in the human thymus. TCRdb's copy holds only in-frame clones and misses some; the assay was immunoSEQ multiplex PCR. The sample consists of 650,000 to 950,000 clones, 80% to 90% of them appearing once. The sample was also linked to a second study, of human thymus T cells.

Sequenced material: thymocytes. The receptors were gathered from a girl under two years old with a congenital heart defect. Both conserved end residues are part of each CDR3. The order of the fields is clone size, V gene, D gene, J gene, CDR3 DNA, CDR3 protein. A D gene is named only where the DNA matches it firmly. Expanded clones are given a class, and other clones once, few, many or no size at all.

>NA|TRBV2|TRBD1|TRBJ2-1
TGTGCCAGCAGTGGAACCGGGACAGGGGGCCGGAATGAGCAGTTCTTC
CASSGTGTGGRNEQFF
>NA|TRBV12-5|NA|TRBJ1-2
TGTGCTAGTGGTTTGGTACGGGAGGGGACCTATGGCTACACCTTC
CASGLVREGTYGYTF
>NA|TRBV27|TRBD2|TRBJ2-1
TGTGCCAGCAGACTTAGCGGGGCCTACAATGAGCAGTTCTTC
CASRLSGAYNEQFF
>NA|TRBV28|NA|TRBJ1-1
TGTGCCAGCACTCTACGGCGCAGGTACACTGAAGCTTTCTTT
CASTLRRRYTEAFF
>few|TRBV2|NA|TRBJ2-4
TGTGCCAGCAGTACCTATGGGCGGGGCTTAGCCAAAAACATTCAGTACTTC
CASSTYGRGLAKNIQYF
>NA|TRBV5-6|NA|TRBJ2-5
TGTGCCAGCAGCTTGGAAGGGCCGGGCCCAGGGCCGGAGACCCAGTACTTC
CASSLEGPGPGPETQYF
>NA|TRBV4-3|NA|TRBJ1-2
TGCGCCAGCAGCCGCCTAATACACAGGGTTAAGGGATTCTATGGCTACACCTTC
CASSRLIHRVKGFYGYTF
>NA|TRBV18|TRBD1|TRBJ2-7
TGTGCCAGCTCACCACCGAGCAACAGGGGGATCATCTCCTACGAGCAGTACTTC
CASSPPSNRGIISYEQYF
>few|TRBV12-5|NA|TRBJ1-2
TGTGCTAGTGGGTCTACAGTACCAGGGGGCTACACCTTC
CASGSTVPGGYTF
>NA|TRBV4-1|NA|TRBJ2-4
TGCGCCAGCAGCCAGGGTCTAGAAAAAAACATTCAGTACTTC
CASSQGLEKNIQYF
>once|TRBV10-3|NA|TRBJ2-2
TGTGCCATCAGACTTGGTCCGTCGGCCGGGGAGCTGTTTTTT
CAIRLGPSAGELFF
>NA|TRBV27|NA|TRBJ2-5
TGTGCCAGCAGTTTACGTCGCCAAGAGACCCAGTACTTC
CASSLRRQETQYF
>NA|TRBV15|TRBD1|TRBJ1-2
TGTGCCACCAGCAGGGACAGGGGAAGTATTGGGTATGGCTACACCTTC
CATSRDRGSIGYGYTF
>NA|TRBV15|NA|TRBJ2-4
TGTGCCACCAGCGGTCGGACAGTGGGGGACATTCAGTACTTC
CATSGRTVGDIQYF
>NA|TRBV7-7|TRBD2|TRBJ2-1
TGTGCTAGCAGACCGCGGGGGGCATCCTACAATGAGCAGTTCTTC
CASRPRGASYNEQFF
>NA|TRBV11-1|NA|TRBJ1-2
TGTGCCAGCAGCTTAGGGCCGGGGGACGATGGCTACACCTTC
CASSLGPGDDGYTF
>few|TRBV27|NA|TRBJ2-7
TGTGCCAGCCAAGCGGGTAGCGACTACGAGCAGTACTTC
CASQAGSDYEQYF
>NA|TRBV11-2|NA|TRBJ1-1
TGTGCCAGCAGCGGCATTAGGCTTAGGGGTACGAGCACTGAAGCTTTCTTT
CASSGIRLRGTSTEAFF
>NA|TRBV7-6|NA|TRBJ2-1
TGTGCCAGCAGCCCGGGACTCGGCGCCGTCAACCCGCAGTTCTTC
CASSPGLGAVNPQFF